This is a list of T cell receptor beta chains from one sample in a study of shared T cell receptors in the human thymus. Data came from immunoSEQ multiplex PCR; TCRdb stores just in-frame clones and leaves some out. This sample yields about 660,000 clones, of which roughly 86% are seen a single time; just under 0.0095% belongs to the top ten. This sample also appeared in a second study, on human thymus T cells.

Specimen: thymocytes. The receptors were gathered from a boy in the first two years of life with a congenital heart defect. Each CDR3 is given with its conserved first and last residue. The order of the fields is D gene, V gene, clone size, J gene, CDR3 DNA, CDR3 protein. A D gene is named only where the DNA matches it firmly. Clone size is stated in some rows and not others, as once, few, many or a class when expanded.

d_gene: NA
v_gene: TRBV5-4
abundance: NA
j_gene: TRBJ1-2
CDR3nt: TGTGCCAGCAGTAACTCCAGGCAGGGGCTTAACTATGGCTACACCTTC
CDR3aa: CASSNSRQGLNYGYTF

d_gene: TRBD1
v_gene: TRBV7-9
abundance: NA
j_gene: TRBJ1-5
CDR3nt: TGTGCCAGCAGCTGCCCGGGACAGGGTAAGGAGCCCCAGCATTTT
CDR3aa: CASSCPGQGKEPQHF

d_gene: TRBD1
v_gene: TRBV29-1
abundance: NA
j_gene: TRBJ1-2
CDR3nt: TGCAGCGTTGGACAGGGTGGCTATGGCTACACCTTC
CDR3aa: CSVGQGGYGYTF

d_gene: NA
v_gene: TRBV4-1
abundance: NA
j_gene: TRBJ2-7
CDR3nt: TGCGCCAGCAGCCAAGCTCCGCAGGTGGTGAAAACCTACGAGCAGTACTTC
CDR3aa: CASSQAPQVVKTYEQYF

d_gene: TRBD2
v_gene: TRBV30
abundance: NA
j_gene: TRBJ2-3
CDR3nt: TGTGCCTGGAGTGTACCGCTAGCGGGAACCCCAGATACGCAGTATTTT
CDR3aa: CAWSVPLAGTPDTQYF

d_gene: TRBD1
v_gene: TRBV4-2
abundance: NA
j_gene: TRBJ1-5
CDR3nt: TGTGCCAGCAGCCAAGATTTGGCCGCGCCGACAGGGCGCAATCAGCCCCAGCATTTT
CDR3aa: CASSQDLAAPTGRNQPQHF

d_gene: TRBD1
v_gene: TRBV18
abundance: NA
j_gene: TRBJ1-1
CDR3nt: TGTGCCAGCTCACAAGAGGCGGGACAGGCGGGTCCTGAAGCTTTCTTT
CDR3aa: CASSQEAGQAGPEAFF

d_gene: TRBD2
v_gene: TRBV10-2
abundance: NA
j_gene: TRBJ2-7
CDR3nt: TGCGCCAGCAGGGCCTGGGGGGGGGTTAGGGACTTC
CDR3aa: CASRAWGGVRDF

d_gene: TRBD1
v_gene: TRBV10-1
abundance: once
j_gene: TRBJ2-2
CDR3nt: TGCGCCAGCAGTTGGGACAGGGGCACCGGGGAGCTGTTTTTT
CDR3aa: CASSWDRGTGELFF

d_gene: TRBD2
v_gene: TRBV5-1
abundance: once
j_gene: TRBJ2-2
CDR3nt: TGCGCCAGCAGCCTGCGGACTAGCGGATACACCGGGGAGCTGTTTTTT
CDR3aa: CASSLRTSGYTGELFF

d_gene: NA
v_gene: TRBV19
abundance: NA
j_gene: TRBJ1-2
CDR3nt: TGTGCCAGTATCCCCCGGGGGGATCTCCGCTACACCTTC
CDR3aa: CASIPRGDLRYTF

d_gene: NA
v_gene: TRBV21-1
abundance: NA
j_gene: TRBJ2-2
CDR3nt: TGTGCCAGCAGCAAAGGTGGGGCCAGGGGTGATGCCGGGGAGCTGTTTTTT
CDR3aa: CASSKGGARGDAGELFF

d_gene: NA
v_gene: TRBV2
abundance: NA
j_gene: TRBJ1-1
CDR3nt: TGTGCCAACTCCCAAAAATGGACTGAAGCTTTCTTT
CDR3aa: CANSQKWTEAFF

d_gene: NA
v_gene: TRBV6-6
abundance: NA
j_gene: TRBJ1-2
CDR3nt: TGTGCCAGCAGTGCTCGTGGCGGCTACACCTTC
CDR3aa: CASSARGGYTF

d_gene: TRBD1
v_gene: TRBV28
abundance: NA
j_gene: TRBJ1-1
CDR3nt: TGTGCCAGCGGGACCAGGGGGTTCGGGGACACTGAAGCTTTCTTT
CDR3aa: CASGTRGFGDTEAFF

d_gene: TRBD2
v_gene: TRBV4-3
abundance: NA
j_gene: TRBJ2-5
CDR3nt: TGCGCCAGCAGTCAAAATAGGGGTTCACTAGCGGGGGGACTGAAAGAGACCCAGTACTTC
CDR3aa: CASSQNRGSLAGGLKETQYF

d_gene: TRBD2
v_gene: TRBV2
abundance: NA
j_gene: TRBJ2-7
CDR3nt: TGTGCCAGCAGTGAAGTTTTGCAGCGGGGGTACGAGCAGTACTTC
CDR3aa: CASSEVLQRGYEQYF

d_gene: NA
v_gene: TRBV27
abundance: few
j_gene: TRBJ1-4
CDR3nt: TGTGCCAGCAGTATAGAGAAGTCTCATGAAAAACTGTTTTTT
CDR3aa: CASSIEKSHEKLFF

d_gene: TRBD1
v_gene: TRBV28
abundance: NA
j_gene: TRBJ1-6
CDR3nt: TGTGCCAGCAATTGTCAGGGGGCAGGCTCCCCCCTCCACTTT
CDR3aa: CASNCQGAGSPLHF

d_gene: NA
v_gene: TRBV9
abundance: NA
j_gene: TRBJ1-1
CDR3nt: TGTGCCAGCAGCGTAGACGGCAGGGTTTTTGGGAACACTGAAGCTTTCTTT
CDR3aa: CASSVDGRVFGNTEAFF

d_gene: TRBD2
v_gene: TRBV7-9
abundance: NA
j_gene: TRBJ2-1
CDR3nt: TGTGCCAGCAGCTTAGCCACAGCGGGAGCAGGTTTCTTC
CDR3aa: CASSLATAGAGFF

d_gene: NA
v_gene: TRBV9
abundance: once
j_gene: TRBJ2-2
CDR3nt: TGTGCCAGCAGCGTAGATTGCCAGGGGCCCACCGGGGAGCTGTTTTTT
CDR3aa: CASSVDCQGPTGELFF

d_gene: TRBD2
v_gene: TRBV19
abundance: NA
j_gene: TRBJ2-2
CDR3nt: TGTGCCAGCGGGACTAGCGGGGAAGACGCGAACACCGGGGAGCTGTTTTTT
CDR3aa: CASGTSGEDANTGELFF

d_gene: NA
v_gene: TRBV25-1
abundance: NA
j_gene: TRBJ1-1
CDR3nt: TGTGCCAGCAGTCGGGGTTCGGAAGCTTTCTTT
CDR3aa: CASSRGSEAFF

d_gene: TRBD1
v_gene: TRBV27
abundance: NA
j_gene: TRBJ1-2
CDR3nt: TGTGCCAGCAGTCCACGGGACAGGGAAAGTAGGGACTATGGCTACACCTTC
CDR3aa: CASSPRDRESRDYGYTF

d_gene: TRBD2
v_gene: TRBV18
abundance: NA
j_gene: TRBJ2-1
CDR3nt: TGTGCCAGCTCACCGGGACTAGCGGGGAGCTCCTACAATGAGCAGTTCTTC
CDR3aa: CASSPGLAGSSYNEQFF

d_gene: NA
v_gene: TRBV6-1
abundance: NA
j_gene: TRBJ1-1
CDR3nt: TGTGCCAGCAGAGAGGGCCCTGGGACTGAAGCTTTCTTT
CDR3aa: CASREGPGTEAFF

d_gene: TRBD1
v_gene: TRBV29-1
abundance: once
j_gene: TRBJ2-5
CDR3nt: TGCAGCGCGGTACAGGGGAAAGAGACCCAGTACTTC
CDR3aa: CSAVQGKETQYF

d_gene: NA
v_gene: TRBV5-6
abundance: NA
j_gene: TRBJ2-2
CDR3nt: TGTGCCAGCAGCTTGGTGGGGGGACCCGGGGAGCTGTTTTTT
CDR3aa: CASSLVGGPGELFF

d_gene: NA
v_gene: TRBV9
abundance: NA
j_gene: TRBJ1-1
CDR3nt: TGTGCCAGCAGCGTTTCGAGACAGTCGAACACTGAAGCTTTCTTT
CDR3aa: CASSVSRQSNTEAFF

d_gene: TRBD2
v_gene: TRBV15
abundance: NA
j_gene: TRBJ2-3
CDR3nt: TGTGCCACCAGCAGAGGAAGGCGGGAGGGCCGCGCAGATACGCAGTATTTT
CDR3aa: CATSRGRREGRADTQYF

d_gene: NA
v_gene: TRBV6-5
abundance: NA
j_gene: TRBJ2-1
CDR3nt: TGTGCCAGCAGTTCGGGATCTAGTGAGCAGTTCTTC
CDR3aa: CASSSGSSEQFF

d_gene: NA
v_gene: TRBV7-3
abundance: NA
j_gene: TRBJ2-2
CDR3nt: TGTGCCAGCAGCTCGACCGGGGAGCTGTTTTTT
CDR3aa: CASSSTGELFF

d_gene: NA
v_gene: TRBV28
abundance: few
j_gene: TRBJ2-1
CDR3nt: TGTGCCAGCACAAGCGGCGTTTACAATGAGCAGTTCTTC
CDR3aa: CASTSGVYNEQFF

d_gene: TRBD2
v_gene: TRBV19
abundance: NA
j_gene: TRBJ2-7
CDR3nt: TGTGCCAGTAGTGCCGGGGGGGGCTACGAGCAGTACTTC
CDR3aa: CASSAGGGYEQYF

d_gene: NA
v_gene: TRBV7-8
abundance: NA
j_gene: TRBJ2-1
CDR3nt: TGTGCCAGCAGCTCCGACGGGTTCCAGGGTTACAATGAGCAGTTCTTC
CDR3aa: CASSSDGFQGYNEQFF

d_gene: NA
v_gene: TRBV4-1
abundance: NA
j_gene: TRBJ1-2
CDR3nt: TGCGCCAGCAGCCAAGGAGGTGACAGCTTCCATGGCTACACCTTC
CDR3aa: CASSQGGDSFHGYTF

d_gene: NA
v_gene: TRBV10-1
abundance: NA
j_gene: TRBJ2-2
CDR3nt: TGCGCCAGCACCGGGGATAACACCGGGGAGCTGTTTTTT
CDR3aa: CASTGDNTGELFF

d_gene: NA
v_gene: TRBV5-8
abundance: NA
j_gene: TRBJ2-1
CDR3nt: TGTGCCAGCAGCTTAGAGTCTAGCTCCTACAATGAGCAGTTCTTC
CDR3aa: CASSLESSSYNEQFF

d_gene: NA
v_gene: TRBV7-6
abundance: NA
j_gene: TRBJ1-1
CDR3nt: TGTGCCAGCAGCGCTAGGGAGGGGACTGAAGCTTTCTTT
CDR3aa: CASSAREGTEAFF